This T cell receptor (beta chain) was profiled in a study of post-analysis software for immune sequencing data. Notes on the study in general: TRBV segments more frequent in patients than in controls numbered several and included TRBV5-6, TRBV5-1 and TRBV20-1.

The TCR beta cDNA libraries contained unique molecular identifiers. TCRdb recomputed calls from the PCR reads with MiXCR, one row per CDR3 protein. The repertoire includes some 890,000 distinct CDR3 sequences, around 53% of them detected once, and about 4.8% sits in the top ten. Note on this clonotype: The antigen is unknown.

The CDR3 runs 15 residues. The V end lost 5 bases, the J end lost 1 base, and 15 bases lay between the germline ends. The chain has TRBV12-3 or TRBV12-4 and TRBJ2-7; perhaps TRBD1 as D (6 bases). The sequencing sample was made of blood. This TCR was sampled from a girl aged 10-17 years with multiple sclerosis. The CDR3 coding sequence is TGTGCCAGCAGTCCCCTGACAGGAACTTCCTACGAGCAGTACTTC. Translated: CASSPLTGTSYEQYF.